These 20 T cell receptor beta chains were all obtained from the same sample, sequenced in a study of regulatory T cells in long-lasting Graves disease. As to time point: newly diagnosed GD, antithyroid drugs for less than 3 months. PBMCs were the source of the RNA used for TCR sequencing. HTBI primers from iRepertoire and Arm-PCR of CDR3 regions yielded the TCR beta libraries. A single record per CDR3 protein comes from TCRdb applying MiXCR to the multiplex PCR reads. The table has about 430,000 distinct CDR3 sequences, 15% seen once. This sample also belongs to another study, concerning T cells in Graves' hyperthyroidism and ophthalmopathy.

The sample in question was peripheral blood mononuclear cells (PBMCs), obtained at new diagnosis, from a patient treated with antithyroid drugs. Source of these receptors: a woman aged 40 to 49 with Graves disease.

This clonotype has a count of ten or more. V gene TRBV13 combines with J gene TRBJ2-5; TRBD1 is a possible D gene (5 bases). CDR1 and CDR2 from the germline V gene are PRHDT and FYEKMQ (reference sequence). The CDR3 covers 13 residues. The germline V and J ends were trimmed by 7 bases and 1 base, with 10 bases remaining between them. In DNA, the CDR3 is TGTGCCAGCAAGCGTGACAGCCAAGAGACCCAGTACTTC. This translates into CASKRDSQETQYF.

This clonotype was counted ten times or more. The chain employs TRBV14 and TRBJ2-3; D unresolved. The CDR3 covers 14 residues. Deletions cut 0 bases from V and 4 bases from J, with 8 bases between. CDR1 SGHDN and CDR2 FVKESK come from the germline V gene. DNA of the CDR3: TGTGCCAGCAGCCAAGATCTTACGGCAGATACGCAGTATTTT. Its protein is CASSQDLTADTQYF.

The J gene is TRBJ2-3, the V gene TRBV28, with TRBD2 matching over 7 bases. The J segment lost 5 bases and the V segment lost 4 bases, leaving 0 bases of the junction unmatched. The germline V gene encodes CDR1 MDHEN and CDR2 SYDVKM. This CDR3 comprises 12 residues. This CDR3 is CASSWGGDTQYF. The CDR3 DNA reads as TGTGCCAGCAGTTGGGGGGGAGATACGCAGTATTTT.

Note on this clonotype: This is likely an artifact of a read error, given a far larger clone one base away. The chain combines TRBV7-9 with TRBJ1-1, with D perhaps TRBD1 (6 bases). Germline CDR1 and CDR2: SEHNR and FQNEAQ (reference sequence). The CDR3 is 14 residues long. The CDR3 nucleotides read TGTGCCAGCAGCACCTTGGGGGGCCCCCCTGAAGCTTGCTTT. Residues: CASSTLGGPPEACF.

This clonotype has more than one count but fewer than ten. The rearrangement joins TRBV4-1 to TRBJ1-2; D is perhaps TRBD1 (5 bases). Germline V gene data show CDR1 as MGHRA and CDR2 as YSYEKL. The CDR3 loop spans 17 amino acids. The ends were cut back, 1 base at V and 8 bases at J, with 23 bases in the middle. The CDR3 DNA sequence: TGCGCCAGCAGCCAAGTAACCCAGGGCAAGACAAGAAGGGGCTACACCTTC. Protein product: CASSQVTQGKTRRGYTF.

This chain joins TRBV2 and TRBJ1-2; 7 bases are shared with TRBD1. The CDR3 extends over 19 amino acids. Germline assignment: CDR1 SNHLY and CDR2 FYNNEI. Trimming cost V 7 bases and J 1 base; bases outside gene matches: 21. CDR3 in amino acids: CASIARDNFPGQINYGYTF. In DNA form, the CDR3 reads TGTGCCAGCATTGCCCGCGATAATTTTCCGGGACAGATTAACTATGGCTACACCTTC. The whole variable domain, filled in from reference TRBV2 and TRBJ1-2, reads EPEVTQTPSHQVTQMGQEVILRCVPISNHLYFYWYRQILGQKVEFLVSFYNNEISEKSEIFDDQFSVERPDGSNFTLKIRSTKLEDSAMYFCASIARDNFPGQINYGYTFGSGTRLTVV.

A note on this clonotype: Mismatch with germline at one junction end may stem from a read error. The chain employs TRBV27 and TRBJ1-5; D gene ambiguous. CDR1 and CDR2 from the germline V gene are MNHEY and SMNVEV (reference sequence). This CDR3 region has 15 residues. CDR3 residues: CASSPTGASDQPQHF. Written as DNA, the CDR3 is TGTGCCAGCAGTCCGACGGGAGCTAGCGATCAGCCCCAGCATTTT.

This clonotype has a handful of counts. Here the CDR3 omits its conserved ending phenylalanine or tryptophan, so a read error is the likely source. The chain couples TRBV5-4 to TRBJ2-5; the D is unclear. The CDR3 runs 14 residues. The V end was cut by 4 bases, the J end by 2 bases, with 12 bases between. Germline V gives CDR1 SGHNT, CDR2 YYREEE (reference sequence). The CDR3 nucleotides are TGTGCCAGCAGCCTCCGGACCCAACAAGAGACCCAGTACGTC. Translation: CASSLRTQQETQYV.

This clonotype turned up a few times. The chain carries TRBV19 and TRBJ1-2; 11 bases agree with TRBD1. The J segment lost 0 bases and the V segment lost 5 bases, leaving 8 bases of the junction unmatched. CDR3 length equals 17 residues. Per germline, CDR1 LNHDA and CDR2 SQIVND (reference sequence). The CDR3 nucleotides are TGTGCCAGTAGTCCCTGGGACAGGGGGGGCTCTAACTATGGCTACACCTTC. Translated: CASSPWDRGGSNYGYTF.

J is TRBJ2-7 and V is TRBV10-2, with TRBD2 as a possible D gene (6 bases). The CDR3 is 14 residues long. CDR1 WSHSY and CDR2 SAAADI come from the germline V gene. V was clipped by 2 bases and J by 4 bases, with 12 bases between them. The CDR3 bases are TGCGCCAGCAGTGAGGGGACTGCGGGGTACGAGCAGTACTTC. Its protein is CASSEGTAGYEQYF.

With regard to this clonotype: This may come from a read error, since a much larger clone is one base off. The genes are TRBV27 and TRBJ2-7; 13 bases align to TRBD2. This CDR3 spans 19 amino acids. The germline V gene has CDR1 MNHEY and CDR2 SMNVEV (reference sequence). The CDR3 region has the DNA TGTGCCAGCAGTTTAAAGGGGCCGGGACTAGCGGGAAACTCCTACGAGCTGTACTTC. Its protein is CASSLKGPGLAGNSYELYF.

The chain employs TRBV7-2 and TRBJ2-2, with D maybe TRBD2 (6 bases). Germline CDR1 SGHTA, CDR2 FQGNSA. The CDR3 sequence is 15 residues long. Trimming took 1 base from V and 6 from J, leaving 12 bases between them. The CDR3 here is CASSLELAGAGELFF. The CDR3, as DNA: TGTGCCAGCAGCTTAGAACTAGCAGGCGCCGGGGAGCTGTTTTTT.

The rearrangement joins TRBV3-1 to TRBJ2-4, with D perhaps TRBD1 (5 bases). From germline, CDR1 is LGHDT and CDR2 YNNKEL (reference sequence). The V end was cut by 0 bases, the J end by 2 bases, with 14 bases between. The CDR3 is 17 amino acids. CDR3 nucleotides: TGTGCCAGCAGCCAAGACCAGGGATACTCAACCAAAAACATTCAGTACTTC. This encodes CASSQDQGYSTKNIQYF.

The CDR3 DNA follows: TGTGCCAGCCTCACCACTGACAGTTTTCAGTACACCGGGGAGCTGTTTTTT. It codes for CASLTTDSFQYTGELFF. The chain couples TRBV18 to TRBJ2-2; D is perhaps TRBD1 (5 bases). This CDR3 region has 17 residues. Germline V gene sequence: CDR1 KGHSH, CDR2 LQKENI. Deletions cut 8 bases from V and 3 bases from J, with 22 bases between.

With regard to this clonotype: Possible read error: a much larger clone is one base away. The chain employs TRBV11-2 and TRBJ2-7; TRBD2 is a possible D gene (5 bases). Germline CDR1 SGHAT, CDR2 FQNNGV. The CDR3 length is 12 residues. The CDR3 coding sequence is TGTGCCAGCAGCTTAGACGACTACGACCAGTACTTC. Protein sequence: CASSLDDYDQYF.

This clonotype has at least ten counts. This chain connects TRBV20-1 to TRBJ2-3; weak D call: TRBD2 (5 bases). Germline CDR1 and CDR2: DFQATT and SNEGSKA (reference sequence). This CDR3 region has 15 residues. Trimming cost V 0 bases and J 1 base, with 11 bases left between them. CDR3 loop: CSARDLLGGTDTQYF. CDR3 bases: TGCAGTGCTAGAGATTTACTAGGAGGCACAGATACGCAGTATTTT.

This clonotype was found many times. This CDR3 is CASSLDPQGGDTQYF. The CDR3, as DNA: TGTGCCAGCAGCTTAGATCCGCAGGGGGGAGATACGCAGTATTTT. V is TRBV11-2 and J is TRBJ2-3; possibly TRBD1 for D (7 bases). The CDR3 runs to 15 residues. CDR1 is SGHAT, CDR2 FQNNGV, per germline. V lost 0 bases and J lost 5, with 12 bases in between. Full variable domain (missing parts from reference TRBV11-2 and TRBJ2-3): EAGVAQSPRYKIIEKRQSVAFWCNPISGHATLYWYQQILGQGPKLLIQFQNNGVVDDSQLPKDRFSAERLKGVDSTLKIQPAKLEDSAVYLCASSLDPQGGDTQYFGPGTRLTVL.

At least ten counts were recorded for this clonotype. The J gene is TRBJ2-1, the V gene TRBV11-2, with 7 bases that match TRBD2. The CDR3 sequence is 15 residues long. Looked up from germline, CDR1 is SGHAT and CDR2 is FQNNGV. Trimming removed 1 base from V and 6 bases from J; junction bases left unmatched: 6. The CDR3 here is CASSLGGGSGNEQFF. The CDR3 DNA sequence: TGTGCCAGCAGCTTAGGGGGCGGGAGCGGCAATGAGCAGTTCTTC.

Many counts were recorded for this clonotype. The gene calls are TRBV28 and TRBJ2-1, with D unclear. In germline, CDR1 is MDHEN, CDR2 SYDVKM. The CDR3 has 13 residues. The V and J ends lost 2 bases and 6 bases respectively, with 8 bases between them. The CDR3 here is CASSLAQRNEQFF. CDR3 DNA sequence: TGTGCCAGCAGTTTAGCCCAGCGCAATGAGCAGTTCTTC.

This clonotype has more than one count but fewer than ten. The chain carries TRBV5-1 and TRBJ2-5, with 7 bases that match TRBD1. CDR3 length: 16 residues. Trimming took 3 bases from V and 9 from J; bases not matched to a gene: 17. The germline V gene has CDR1 SGHRS and CDR2 YFSETQ. The CDR3 bases are TGCGCCAGCAGCTACCTAATAGGGGGCCAAAAGGATCCCCAGTACTTC. Amino acids: CASSYLIGGQKDPQYF.